Reported below is one T cell receptor (beta chain). This clonotype was seen ten or more times. The antigen it recognizes is unknown. Base qualities are not provided; no much larger clone lies one nucleotide away. The data were obtained in a study of T cells after yellow fever vaccination (dated by TCRdb to the late 2010s). In terms of the full investigation: Libraries from fractions with low cell numbers were prepared with the SMART-Seq v4 Ultra Low Input RNA kit. To follow T-cell clones before and after both primary and booster YFV17D yellow fever vaccination, bulk TCR alpha and beta repertoires underwent longitudinal sequencing. Two healthy male donors, one aged 18 to 30 and one aged 30 to 39 years, were included in the cohort. Blood samples were taken at several timepoints before and after primary and secondary immunization, and bulk PBMC replicates and cell subsets were isolated.

The paper's findings and limits, for the study overall: The secondary T-cell response was found to be weaker but faster than the primary response, with a peak reached on day 5 rather than on day 15. A small fraction of clonotypes appeared in both the CD4 and CD8 compartments, likely as a result of convergent recombination. Computational filtering was needed because FACS-sorted repertoires could contain abundant contaminating clonotypes from the bulk population. Because only a couple of donors were included in the study, the extent to which the findings can be generalized is limited. Most clones expanded after primary vaccination (96% of CD4 and 88% of CD8) were re-detected after the booster, suggesting that broad memory maintenance occurred.

Sequencing used an Illumina NovaSeq 6000. TCR cDNA was synthesized by 5'RACE template switching, which introduced a universal primer site and unique molecular identifiers. cDNA synthesis was primed from both the TCR alpha and TCR beta constant segments. Library amplification involved two PCR steps, and the second step added sample barcodes and sequencing adapters. Sequencing of libraries was performed on Illumina HiSeq 2500 (2x100 bp) or NovaSeq (2x150 bp). In the source study's methods: MIGEC was used to demultiplex reads and collapse the reads into UMI consensus sequences, and MiXCR was used for V(D)J alignment. Clonotypes responding to the vaccine were identified with edgeR on replicate PBMC samples, with the criteria of FDR below 0.01 and a log2 fold change above 5 up to day 15. Each bulk clonotype received a CD4 or CD8 identity based on whether the sequenced CD4 or CD8 repertoire contained that clonotype at higher abundance. TCRdb trimmed public reads at Q25 via fastp, called clones via MiXCR and kept in-frame beta chains. Merged by CDR3 protein, the rows form single entries marked with the most common genes and DNA. What appears here as the V and J calls and clone size reflects TCRdb's work, not the paper's. For this sample the table gives about 340,000 distinct CDR3 sequences, of which 3% to 4.5% were detected only once. The top ten constitute 20% to 25% of the sample.

The meaning of the sample's treatment or condition label: live attenuated yellow fever vaccine strain. At each blood-draw timepoint, two biological replicates of bulk PBMCs were collected. A standard Ficoll-Paque protocol was used to isolate PBMCs from peripheral blood. TriZol was used to extract RNA from bulk PBMCs, from CD4 and CD8 fractions, and from dextramer-positive and dextramer-negative fractions. The junction shows trimming of 6 bases on V and 5 bases on J, and the gene matches do not reach 11 bases of it. From its cysteine to its phenylalanine, the CDR3 spans 15 amino acids. CDR3 DNA only is kept here, 45 bases in frame from base 1. From a lookup of the germline V gene (reference sequence), CDR1 and CDR2 are DFQATT and SNEGSKA.

The sequence was obtained from a man between 18 and 35 years old who received the YFV17D yellow fever vaccine. Specimen: PBMCs, collected 5 days after the yellow fever booster vaccination. The rearrangement combines TRBV20-1 with TRBJ2-5; TRBD1 lines up with 11 middle nucleotides. The DNA sequence follows: TGCAGTGCCTCGCCCGGGGACAGGGGGATCGAGACCCAGTACTTC. Its protein product is CSASPGDRGIETQYF.